Below, 18 T cell receptor beta chains from the same sample are listed, as sequenced in a study of cytomegalovirus exposure and HLA in healthy donors. Amplification used 60 Vbeta primers and 13 Jbeta primers. TCRdb's copy holds only in-frame clones and misses some; the assay was immunoSEQ multiplex PCR. The sample contains 100,000 or so clones, about 80% of which appear only once. Sequencing used PBMCs. These receptors were collected from a man between 25 and 39 years old in good health and CMV-seronegative.

This clone was seen just once. The chain employs TRBV7-6 and TRBJ2-1, with TRBD2 matching 11 bases. CDR1 is SGHVS and CDR2 is FNYEAQ in the germline V gene. J gave up 2 bases and V 0 bases, and 0 bases lay outside the gene matches. The CDR3 sequence is 16 residues long. As DNA, the CDR3 is TGTGCCAGCAGCTTAGCGACTAGCGGGACCTACAATGAGCAGTTCTTC. Protein product: CASSLATSGTYNEQFF.

V gene TRBV29-1 combines with J gene TRBJ1-4; no firm D call. This CDR3 is 13 amino acids long. In germline, CDR1 is SQVTM, CDR2 ANQGSEA. The germline V and J ends were trimmed by 5 bases and 11 bases, with 18 bases remaining between them. In DNA form, the CDR3 reads TGCAGCGTTCGGGCCGCTGAGTCGGGGAAACTGTTTTTT. Amino acid sequence: CSVRAAESGKLFF. Based on the CDR3 plus reference TRBV29-1 and TRBJ1-4, the full variable domain is SAVISQKPSRDICQRGTSLTIQCQVDSQVTMMFWYRQQPGQSLTLIATANQGSEATYESGFVIDKFPISRPNLTFSTLTVSNMSPEDSSIYLCSVRAAESGKLFFGSGTQLSVL.

V gene TRBV4-1 combines with J gene TRBJ2-2; D is unclear. There are 12 residues in the CDR3. Germline CDR1 reads MGHRA; CDR2 reads YSYEKL. The V gene lost 4 bases and the J gene lost 4 bases, with 4 bases spanning the gap. Written as DNA, the CDR3 is TGCGCCAGCAGCCTTATCACCGGGGAGCTGTTTTTT. Its protein is CASSLITGELFF.

The gene calls are TRBV5-1 and TRBJ2-7, with 7 bases matching TRBD1. The V and J ends lost 4 bases and 0 bases, in that order; junction bases with no gene match: 13. CDR1 and CDR2 from the germline V gene are SGHRS and YFSETQ. This CDR3 is 17 amino acids long. The CDR3: CASSPGPGAGGSYEQYF. Written as DNA, the CDR3 is TGCGCCAGCAGCCCCGGACCGGGCGCAGGGGGCTCCTACGAGCAGTACTTC. Drawing the rest from reference TRBV5-1 and TRBJ2-7, the complete variable domain is KAGVTQTPRYLIKTRGQQVTLSCSPISGHRSVSWYQQTPGQGLQFLFEYFSETQRNKGNFPGRFSGRQFSNSRSEMNVSTLELGDSALYLCASSPGPGAGGSYEQYFGPGTRLTVT.

This chain connects TRBV28 to TRBJ1-5, with D perhaps matching TRBD1 (6 bases). CDR1 is MDHEN, CDR2 SYDVKM, per germline. Trimming removed 2 bases from V and 7 bases from J, with 15 bases in between. This CDR3 contains 15 residues. The CDR3 region has the DNA TGTGCCAGCAGTTTAGGAGGACAGTCAGGACAGCCCCAGCATTTT. Translating gives CASSLGGQSGQPQHF.

V usage is TRBV5-1 and J usage is TRBJ1-5; the D is unclear. Germline CDR1 is SGHRS and CDR2 is YFSETQ. Trimming stripped 4 bases from V and 4 bases from J, with 9 bases between. The CDR3 contains 13 residues. The CDR3 reads CASSVEGNQPQHF. Here the CDR3 DNA reads TGCGCCAGCAGCGTAGAGGGTAATCAGCCCCAGCATTTT.

The chain employs TRBV5-1 and TRBJ2-2, with 7 bases identical to TRBD1. This CDR3 has 16 residues. The V segment lost 1 base and the J segment 1 base; nucleotides outside the gene matches: 4. CDR1 is SGHRS, CDR2 YFSETQ, per germline. The CDR3 region is CASSLIPGGNTGELFF. CDR3 DNA: TGCGCCAGCAGCTTGATTCCAGGGGGGAACACCGGGGAGCTGTTTTTT. The variable domain in full, with the rest retrieved from reference TRBV5-1 and TRBJ2-2, is KAGVTQTPRYLIKTRGQQVTLSCSPISGHRSVSWYQQTPGQGLQFLFEYFSETQRNKGNFPGRFSGRQFSNSRSEMNVSTLELGDSALYLCASSLIPGGNTGELFFGEGSRLTVL.

The gene calls are TRBV2 and TRBJ2-4; TRBD2 aligns across 14 bases. The CDR3 length is 14 residues. The V and J ends lost 4 bases and 8 bases, in that order; junction bases with no gene match: 1. Germline CDR1 and CDR2: SNHLY and FYNNEI. CDR3 DNA: TGTGCCAGCAGTGGACTAGCGGGGGGGGACATTCAGTACTTC. This gives the protein CASSGLAGGDIQYF.

The count of this clone is one. The rearrangement links TRBV21-1 to TRBJ2-3; the table names TRBD2, a call not compared with the DNA. TRBV21-1 corresponds to a pseudogene. The CDR3 is 16 amino acids. CDR3 DNA: TGTGCCAGCAGCAAACGCCTAGCGGGGGACACAGATACGCAGTATTTT. It codes for CASSKRLAGDTDTQYF.

Comments on this clone: One end of the junction fails to match germline, which may point to a read error. This chain connects TRBV4-3 to TRBJ1-5, with a possible D match to TRBD1 (5 bases). Germline lookup yields CDR1 LGHNA and CDR2 YSLEER. The CDR3 extends over 15 amino acids. DNA for the CDR3: TGCGCCAGCAGCCAAGATCGCGGGACTTTTCAGCCCCAGAATTTT. Protein sequence: CASSQDRGTFQPQNF.

Details on this clone: The junction departs from germline at one end; a sequencing error may be responsible. The genes are TRBV18 and TRBJ1-2, with D possibly matching TRBD1 (6 bases). The CDR3 has 13 residues. Germline CDR1 reads KGHSH; CDR2 reads LQKENI. The CDR3, as DNA: TGTGCCAGCTCTCCACGGACAGAAAATGGCTACACCTTC. Its protein is CASSPRTENGYTF.

This chain connects TRBV28 to TRBJ2-7, with TRBD2 identical over 12 bases. This CDR3 comprises 17 residues. The germline CDR1 and CDR2 sequences are MDHEN and SYDVKM. Germline trimming cut 4 bases from V and 6 bases from J; bases unmatched to any gene: 13. CDR3 region: CASSSSTSGSWGSEQYF. CDR3 bases: TGTGCCAGCAGTTCCTCGACTAGCGGGAGTTGGGGGAGCGAGCAGTACTTC.

The genes are TRBV13 and TRBJ1-4; D gene uncertain. Germline loops: CDR1 PRHDT, CDR2 FYEKMQ (reference sequence). Trimming stripped 6 bases from V and 2 bases from J, with 13 bases between. The CDR3 is made up of 15 amino acids. The DNA of the CDR3 is TGTGCCAGCAGGAGAGGGCCCGGCACTAATGAAAAACTGTTTTTT. Translated, it gives CASRRGPGTNEKLFF.

V usage is TRBV18 and J usage is TRBJ2-6, with TRBD1 matching over 7 bases. The CDR3 has 15 residues. CDR1 and CDR2 from the germline V gene are KGHSH and LQKENI. J gave up 3 bases and V 5 bases, and 4 bases lay outside the gene matches. In DNA, the CDR3 is TGTGCCAGCTCATCAACAGGGGATGGGGCCAACGTCCTGACTTTC. Residues: CASSSTGDGANVLTF.

The rearrangement links TRBV4-2 to TRBJ2-7; 8 bases are shared with TRBD2. The trim removed 1 base at V and 1 base at J, leaving 18 bases unmatched. Germline CDR1 reads LGHNA; CDR2 reads YNFKEQ. This CDR3 has 20 residues. The CDR3 protein is CASSQGSVWGMAGGSYEQYF. CDR3 DNA: TGTGCCAGCAGCCAAGGATCGGTGTGGGGGATGGCGGGAGGATCCTACGAGCAGTACTTC.

This clone was seen a handful of times. The CDR3 loop reads CASSFTKWEQYF. The CDR3 nucleotides read TGTGCCAGCAGCTTCACTAAGTGGGAGCAGTACTTC. The V and J genes are TRBV7-2 and TRBJ2-7; D is undetermined. Germline CDR1 SGHTA, CDR2 FQGNSA. Trimming removed 3 bases at V and 7 bases at J, with 10 bases between. The CDR3 runs 12 residues.

The chain uses TRBV28 and TRBJ1-5, with 7 bases matching TRBD1. Germline CDR1 is MDHEN and CDR2 is SYDVKM. V lost 2 bases, J lost 7 bases, and 5 bases stayed unmatched. The CDR3 is made up of 14 amino acids. The CDR3 sequence is CASSLIGGQQPQHF. CDR3 DNA sequence: TGTGCCAGCAGTTTAATAGGGGGACAGCAGCCCCAGCATTTT.

V usage is TRBV6-5 and J usage is TRBJ1-5, with TRBD1 matching 9 bases. V gave up 6 bases and J gave up 6 bases; unmatched junction bases: 6. This CDR3 region has 14 residues. Germline CDR1 MNHEY, CDR2 SVGAGI. The CDR3 reads CASSHRGPGQPQHF. The CDR3 DNA is TGTGCCAGCAGCCACAGGGGGCCGGGTCAGCCCCAGCATTTT.